Here is one T cell receptor (beta chain) with its context. The germline V gene has CDR1 LNHDA and CDR2 SQIVND (reference sequence). The ends were cut back, 1 base at V and 5 bases at J, with 12 bases in the middle. There are 14 residues in the CDR3. The data originate from a study of blood T cell repertoires in COVID-19. Study-wide background: From the United States, Italy and Spain came samples of acute and convalescent COVID-19. The analysed material was cDNA or gDNA that came from T cells, B-cell-depleted T cells, or PBMCs.

Assay: immunoSEQ multiplex PCR; the TCRdb copy retains only in-frame clones and omits some. The table includes 150,000 to 200,000 clones, 75% to 85% detected once. The specimen was peripheral blood. The gene calls are TRBV19 and TRBJ2-7, with a tentative D call TRBD1 (6 bases). This TCR came from a human donor in a cohort sampled during active COVID-19. CDR3 DNA sequence: TGTGCCAGTAGTATAGCAGGGGTCGGCCACGAGCAGTACTTC. Amino acid sequence: CASSIAGVGHEQYF.